Detailed here is one TCR beta chain. Methods used by the authors: Estimation of nucleated cell counts relied on the amplification of reference gene primers. The method was immunoSEQ multiplex PCR; TCRdb's version includes in-frame clones alone and lacks a portion of them. The V and J calls and clone size are taken from that table; D and trimming were inferred from the DNA. The data contain 70,000 or so clones, 85% to 90% of them seen just once; the ten biggest clones take up roughly 10%. The sample is drawn from a study of blood T cell repertoires in COVID-19. About the study: Both acute and convalescent COVID-19 samples were obtained from the United States, Italy and Spain. PBMCs, B-cell-depleted T cells, or T cells provided the cDNA or gDNA that made up the material.

CDR1 is MDHEN, CDR2 SYDVKM, per germline. This CDR3 is 14 amino acids long. V lost 6 bases to trimming and J lost 3 bases; unmatched junction nucleotides: 6. The chain joins TRBV28 to TRBJ2-7, with 9 bases identical to TRBD1. This clonotype was obtained from a man aged 65 to 85 with active or convalescent COVID-19. Sequences were obtained from peripheral blood. CDR3 protein: CASRSGTGLYEQYF. CDR3 coding DNA: TGTGCCAGCAGGAGCGGGACAGGGCTCTACGAGCAGTACTTC.